The 20 T cell receptor beta chains listed next were all sequenced from one sample in a study of human T cells and chemical hapten exposure. Via MiXCR, TCRdb re-called the RACE reads, giving one row per CDR3 protein. The sample lists around 80,000 distinct CDR3 sequences; under 10% were seen once. Time point of the sample: healthy volunteer bleed at 6 weeks. Before extraction, the whole blood was not fractionated, and total RNA was taken from it. The sequenced sample consisted of whole blood. Receptors were obtained from a male donor in good health. Some clones in this sample may be carry-over from other donors' samples.

The chain joins TRBV27 to TRBJ2-3, with TRBD2 matching 14 bases. Unmatched junction bases numbered 6, after V lost 0 bases and J lost 4 bases. Germline CDR1 and CDR2: MNHEY and SMNVEV (reference sequence). The CDR3 extends over 18 amino acids. CDR3 sequence (DNA): TGTGCCAGCAGTTTATCGGGGACTAGCGGGGGATTCGCAGATACGCAGTATTTT. Protein product: CASSLSGTSGGFADTQYF.

V and J are TRBV20-1 and TRBJ2-7; 10 bases map to TRBD2. V dropped 5 bases and J dropped 0; count of bases not matched to a gene: 4. CDR3 size: 14 residues. Per the germline V gene, CDR1 is DFQATT and CDR2 is SNEGSKA (reference sequence). The CDR3 bases are TGCAGTGCTCTAGCGGGAGCTCCCTCCTACGAGCAGTACTTC. Protein sequence: CSALAGAPSYEQYF.

There are many counts of this clonotype. J is TRBJ1-1 and V is TRBV6-2 or TRBV6-3; perhaps TRBD1 as D (5 bases). The V and J ends lost 4 bases and 4 bases respectively, with 16 bases between them. CDR3 length: 15 amino acids. Germline CDR1 is MNHEY and CDR2 is SVGEGT. CDR3 loop: CASSSTRGAGTEAFF. DNA of the CDR3: TGTGCCAGCAGTTCGACGAGGGGTGCGGGCACTGAAGCTTTCTTT.

The gene calls are TRBV4-1 and TRBJ2-1; D unresolved. The ends were cut back, 3 bases at V and 2 bases at J, with 14 bases in the middle. CDR3 length equals 16 residues. Germline-derived CDR1 and CDR2 are MGHRA and YSYEKL. The CDR3 reads CASSHGYLLPYNEQFF. CDR3 bases: TGCGCCAGCAGCCACGGCTATCTCCTACCCTACAATGAGCAGTTCTTC.

The chain joins TRBV6-2 or TRBV6-3 to TRBJ2-1, with 8 positions matching TRBD1. V gave up 6 bases and J gave up 7 bases; unmatched junction bases: 5. The CDR3 has 13 amino acids. Germline lookup yields CDR1 MNHEY and CDR2 SVGEGT. In DNA form, the CDR3 reads TGTGCCAGCAGACCCACAGGGGGGAATGAGCAGTTCTTC. Its translation: CASRPTGGNEQFF.

This clonotype was found a few times. This chain connects TRBV6-6 to TRBJ1-2; 8 bases agree with TRBD1. Per the germline V gene, CDR1 is MNHNY and CDR2 is SVGAGI (reference sequence). The V gene end was trimmed by 4 bases and the J gene end by 3 bases; junction bases not matched to a gene: 7. The CDR3 covers 15 residues. The CDR3, as DNA: TGTGCCAGCAGTTCCTGGACAGGGTCGGACTATGGCTACACCTTC. It specifies CASSSWTGSDYGYTF.

This clonotype was seen a handful of times. This chain uses TRBV28 with TRBJ2-3, with 11 bases aligning to TRBD2. This CDR3 is built from 16 residues. Trimming cost V 4 bases and J 2 bases; bases outside gene matches: 5. The germline V gene encodes CDR1 MDHEN and CDR2 SYDVKM. The CDR3 loop reads CASSSLAGGLTDTQYF. The CDR3 DNA sequence: TGTGCCAGCAGTTCGCTAGCGGGGGGCCTCACAGATACGCAGTATTTT.

CDR3 residues: CASSLQRRDTQYF. CDR3 DNA sequence: TGTGCCAGCAGCTTACAGAGAAGAGATACGCAGTATTTT. The gene calls are TRBV7-2 and TRBJ2-3, with D unclear. The germline CDR1 and CDR2 sequences are SGHTA and FQGNSA. The V and J ends lost 2 bases and 5 bases respectively, with 8 bases between them. This CDR3 comprises 13 residues.

This clonotype was seen more than once but under ten times. V and J are TRBV9 and TRBJ2-7, with 9 bases that match TRBD1. Trimming cost V 0 bases and J 4 bases; bases outside gene matches: 2. The CDR3 consists of 14 residues. CDR1 and CDR2 from the germline V gene are SGDLS and YYNGEE. The DNA of the CDR3 is TGTGCCAGCAGCGTAGCGGGACAGGGTTACGAGCAGTACTTC. It is translated as CASSVAGQGYEQYF.

This clonotype has at least ten counts. The chain has TRBV10-2 and TRBJ2-5, with a tentative D call TRBD1 (6 bases). CDR1 is WSHSY, CDR2 SAAADI, per germline. Trimming took off 6 bases at V and 0 bases at J, with 11 bases between the two ends. The CDR3 is 14 amino acids. CDR3 loop: CASSLNRDQETQYF. The DNA of the CDR3 is TGCGCCAGCAGCCTGAACAGGGACCAAGAGACCCAGTACTTC.

This rearrangement joins TRBV10-3 to TRBJ2-5, with D perhaps matching TRBD1 or TRBD2 (5 bases each). Germline CDR1 ENHRY, CDR2 SYGVKD. Trimming cost V 7 bases and J 4 bases, with 19 bases left between them. The CDR3 length is 15 residues. The CDR3 nucleotides read TGTGCCATCAAATCCGAGGGACGGAGCTTAGAGACCCAGTACTTC. This translates into CAIKSEGRSLETQYF.

In this sample, this clonotype turned up many times. This sequence joins TRBV29-1 and TRBJ1-4, with 9 bases fitting TRBD1. The CDR3 covers 13 residues. The trim removed 6 bases at V and 5 bases at J, leaving 4 bases unmatched. The germline V gene has CDR1 SQVTM and CDR2 ANQGSEA. DNA for the CDR3: TGCAGCGTCAGGGACAGGGTAAATGAAAAACTGTTTTTT. This sequence encodes CSVRDRVNEKLFF.

In this sample, this clonotype turned up a few times. This sequence joins TRBV20-1 and TRBJ2-7; D is possibly TRBD2 (7 bases). The CDR3 runs to 16 residues. The V gene lost 3 bases and the J gene lost 1 base, with 19 bases spanning the gap. Germline V gene lookup returns CDR1 DFQATT and CDR2 SNEGSKA (reference sequence). The DNA of the CDR3 is TGCAGTGCTAGTACCCTTTGGCGGGGGCGTTCCTACGAGCAGTACTTC. This encodes CSASTLWRGRSYEQYF.

The chain recombines TRBV11-2 with TRBJ2-1; 10 bases are a match to TRBD1. Germline V gene sequence: CDR1 SGHAT, CDR2 FQNNGV. J gave up 5 bases and V 7 bases, and 5 bases lay outside the gene matches. This CDR3 is 14 amino acids long. The CDR3 nucleotides read TGTGCCAGCATCCGGGACAGGGGACACAATGAGCAGTTCTTC. Translated: CASIRDRGHNEQFF.

The genes are TRBV5-5 and TRBJ2-5, with unresolved D. This CDR3 spans 14 amino acids. Between the trimmed V and J ends, which lost 4 bases and 0 bases, there was a span of 10 bases. From germline, CDR1 is SGHKS and CDR2 YYEKEE (reference sequence). The CDR3 sequence: CASSLRPYQETQYF. The CDR3 DNA reads TGTGCCAGCAGCCTACGGCCGTACCAAGAGACCCAGTACTTC.

The chain employs TRBV20-1 and TRBJ2-7; 12 bases match TRBD2. CDR3 length equals 14 residues. J lost 8 bases, V lost 3 bases, and 8 bases had no gene match. CDR1 DFQATT and CDR2 SNEGSKA come from the germline V gene (reference sequence). DNA for the CDR3: TGCAGTGCTAGGCAGGGACTAGCGGGTGCGAAGCAGTACTTC. Translated: CSARQGLAGAKQYF.

This clonotype turned up a few times. J is TRBJ2-7 and V is TRBV18; maybe TRBD2 (5 bases). This CDR3 has 13 residues. Germline V CDR1 and CDR2: KGHSH, LQKENI. V lost 4 bases, J lost 3 bases, and 10 bases lay in between. CDR3 nucleotides: TGTGCCAGCTCACAGGGAGACCGCTACGAGCAGTACTTC. Translated, it gives CASSQGDRYEQYF.

This clonotype was detected only a few times. This chain uses TRBV5-1 with TRBJ1-1, with D perhaps TRBD1 (6 bases). Germline CDR1 SGHRS, CDR2 YFSETQ. CDR3 size: 13 residues. With 1 base removed from V and 7 bases from J, the gap between germline ends came to 11 bases. CDR3 protein: CASSLPGTNEAFF. CDR3 in DNA: TGCGCCAGCAGCTTGCCCGGGACAAATGAAGCTTTCTTT.

The rearrangement joins TRBV10-1 to TRBJ2-5; TRBD2 matches 8 bases. The CDR3 consists of 14 residues. Germline trimming cut 3 bases from V and 3 bases from J; bases unmatched to any gene: 3. Germline V CDR1 and CDR2: WNHNN, SYGVQD (reference sequence). CDR3 sequence: CASSDRGGEETQYF. DNA of the CDR3: TGCGCCAGCAGTGATCGGGGGGGAGAAGAGACCCAGTACTTC.

The V and J genes are TRBV7-2 and TRBJ2-5; D ambiguous. The CDR3 has 11 residues. V lost 5 bases and J lost 0, with 1 base in between. CDR1 is SGHTA, CDR2 FQGNSA, per germline. In DNA form, the CDR3 reads TGTGCCAGCAGCAACCAAGAGACCCAGTACTTC. Translating it yields CASSNQETQYF.